This T cell receptor beta chain stems from a study of cytomegalovirus exposure and HLA in healthy donors. Study conclusions and caveats: A prior analysis recorded that most TCR beta V segments were productive about 90% or about 30% of the time.

PCR primers comprised 60 Vbeta and 13 Jbeta primers. Here immunoSEQ multiplex PCR was the method, and the copy in TCRdb shows in-frame clones only, minus some. The sample has 100,000 or so clones, roughly 73% seen once; the top ten hold over 7%. In regard to this clone: Its target is unknown.

This TCR was sampled from a woman aged 40-49 years in good health and CMV-seropositive. The sample comprised PBMCs.

DNA of the CDR3: TGTGCCAGCAGTAACAGGGGGCTGAACACTGAAGCTTTCTTT. Its translation is CASSNRGLNTEAFF. The gene calls are TRBV28 and TRBJ1-1, with TRBD1 matching 9 bases. CDR3 length equals 14 residues. Germline V gene sequence: CDR1 MDHEN, CDR2 SYDVKM. J lost 0 bases, V lost 5 bases, and 1 base had no gene match.